One and the same sample provided the 6 T cell receptor beta chains below, sequenced in a study of OX40 agonist ivuxolimab in advanced cancers. Libraries were prepared by immunoSEQ multiplex PCR; TCRdb keeps only in-frame clonotypes and omits some of them. The table records about 77,000 clones, more than 75% of them present only once. Here the sequenced sample was CD4+ or CD8+ T cells sorted from blood, taken in a trial of the OX40 agonist ivuxolimab. These receptors were collected from an adult with an advanced solid tumor such as melanoma, head and neck, liver or kidney cancer.

The chain recombines TRBV2 with TRBJ1-5; D perhaps matches TRBD1 (6 bases). From germline, CDR1 is SNHLY and CDR2 FYNNEI. This CDR3 spans 14 amino acids. Trimming took 5 bases from V and 6 from J, leaving 14 bases between them. The CDR3 DNA sequence: TGTGCCAGCAGTAAGGGGGGGGTAGCTCAGCCCCAGCATTTT. Protein sequence: CASSKGGVAQPQHF.

The genes are TRBV10-3 and TRBJ2-3, with 9 bases matching TRBD2. CDR3 length: 12 amino acids. V trimming: 6 bases; J trimming: 14 bases; junction bases outside the gene matches: 9. Germline-derived CDR1 and CDR2 are ENHRY and SYGVKD. The CDR3 loop reads CAISEPGTSLYF. As DNA, the CDR3 is TGTGCCATCAGCGAACCCGGGACTAGCCTGTATTTT.

The chain carries TRBV7-9 and TRBJ1-4; weak D call: TRBD1 (6 bases). V lost 5 bases and J 1 base, leaving 23 bases between the germline ends. CDR3 size: 19 residues. Germline-derived CDR1 and CDR2 are SEHNR and FQNEAQ (reference sequence). The CDR3 here is CASSPGSHRDYGTNEKLFF. The CDR3 bases are TGTGCCAGCAGCCCAGGGTCGCACAGGGATTATGGAACTAATGAAAAACTGTTTTTT.

V gene TRBV10-1 combines with J gene TRBJ2-2; TRBD1 is a possible D gene (5 bases). The CDR3 is made up of 15 amino acids. Germline CDR1 reads WNHNN; CDR2 reads SYGVQD (reference sequence). V lost 3 bases and J 6 bases, leaving 14 bases between the germline ends. The CDR3 DNA reads as TGCGCCAGCAGTGACACGGCAGGGTTGGCCGGGGAGCTGTTTTTT. Residues: CASSDTAGLAGELFF.

V gene TRBV11-2 combines with J gene TRBJ2-1, with a possible D match to TRBD2 (5 bases). The CDR3 loop spans 16 amino acids. Per germline, CDR1 SGHAT and CDR2 FQNNGV. Trimming cost V 0 bases and J 0 bases, with 9 bases left between them. The CDR3 DNA reads as TGTGCCAGCAGCTTAGACTTGGACTTCTCCTACAATGAGCAGTTCTTC. It specifies CASSLDLDFSYNEQFF.

V and J are TRBV5-1 and TRBJ1-4; TRBD1 agrees at 7 bases. V shed 3 bases and J 7 bases; nucleotides not matched to a gene: 6. CDR1 is SGHRS, CDR2 YFSETQ, per germline. This CDR3 region has 14 residues. The CDR3 here is CASSSDRASEKLFF. The DNA for the CDR3 is TGCGCCAGCAGCTCCGACAGGGCAAGTGAAAAACTGTTTTTT.